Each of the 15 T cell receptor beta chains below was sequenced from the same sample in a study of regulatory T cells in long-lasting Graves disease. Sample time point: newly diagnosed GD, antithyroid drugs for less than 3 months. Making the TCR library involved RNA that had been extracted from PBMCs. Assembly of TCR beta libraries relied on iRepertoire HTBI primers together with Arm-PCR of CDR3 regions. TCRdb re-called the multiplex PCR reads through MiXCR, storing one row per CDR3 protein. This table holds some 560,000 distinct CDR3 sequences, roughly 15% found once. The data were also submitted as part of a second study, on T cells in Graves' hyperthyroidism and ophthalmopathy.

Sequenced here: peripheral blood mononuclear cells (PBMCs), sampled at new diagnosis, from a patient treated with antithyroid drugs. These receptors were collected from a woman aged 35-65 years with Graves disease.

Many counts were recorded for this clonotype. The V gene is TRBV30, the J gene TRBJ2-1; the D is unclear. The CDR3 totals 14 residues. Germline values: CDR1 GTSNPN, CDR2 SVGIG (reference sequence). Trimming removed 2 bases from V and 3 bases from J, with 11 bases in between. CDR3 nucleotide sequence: TGTGCCTGGAGTAGGCAGCCTGGCTACAATGAGCAGTTCTTC. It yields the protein CAWSRQPGYNEQFF.

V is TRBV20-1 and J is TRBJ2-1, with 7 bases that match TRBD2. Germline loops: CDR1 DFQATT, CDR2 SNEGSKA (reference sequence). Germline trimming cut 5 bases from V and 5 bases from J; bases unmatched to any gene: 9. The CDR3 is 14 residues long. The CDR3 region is CSARAGTNNNEQFF. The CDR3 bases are TGCAGTGCTCGAGCCGGGACTAATAACAATGAGCAGTTCTTC.

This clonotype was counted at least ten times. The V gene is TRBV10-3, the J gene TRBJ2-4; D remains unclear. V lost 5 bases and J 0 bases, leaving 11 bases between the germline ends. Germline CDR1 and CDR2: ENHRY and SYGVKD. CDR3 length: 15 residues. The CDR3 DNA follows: TGTGCCATCAGTCCCGGCAGGTCAGCCAAAAACATTCAGTACTTC. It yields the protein CAISPGRSAKNIQYF.

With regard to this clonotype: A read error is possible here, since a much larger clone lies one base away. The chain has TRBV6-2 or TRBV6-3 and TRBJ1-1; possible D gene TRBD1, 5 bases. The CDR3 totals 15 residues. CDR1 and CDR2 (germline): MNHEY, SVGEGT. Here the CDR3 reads CASNLRTLTNIEAFF. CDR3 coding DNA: TGTGCCAGCAACTTACGGACACTGACAAACATTGAAGCTTTCTTT.

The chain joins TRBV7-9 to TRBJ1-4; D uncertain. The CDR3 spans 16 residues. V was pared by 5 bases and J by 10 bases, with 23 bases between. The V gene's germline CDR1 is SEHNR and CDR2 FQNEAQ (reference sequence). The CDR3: CASSLSGVGRAAKLFF. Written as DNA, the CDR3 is TGTGCCAGCAGCCTCTCAGGAGTTGGACGTGCGGCAAAACTGTTTTTT.

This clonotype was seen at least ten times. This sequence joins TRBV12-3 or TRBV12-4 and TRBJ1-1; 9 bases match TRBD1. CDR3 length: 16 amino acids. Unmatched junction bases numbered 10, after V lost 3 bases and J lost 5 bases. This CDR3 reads CASSFGTTGGSTEAFF. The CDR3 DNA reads TGTGCCAGCAGTTTCGGGACGACAGGGGGAAGTACTGAAGCTTTCTTT.

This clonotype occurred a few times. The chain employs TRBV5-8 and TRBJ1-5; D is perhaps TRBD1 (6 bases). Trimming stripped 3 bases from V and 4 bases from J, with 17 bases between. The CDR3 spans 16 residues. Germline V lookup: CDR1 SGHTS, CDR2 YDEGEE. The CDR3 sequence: CASSSTYREENQPQHF. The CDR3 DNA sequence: TGTGCCAGCAGCTCAACCTACAGGGAGGAGAATCAGCCCCAGCATTTT.

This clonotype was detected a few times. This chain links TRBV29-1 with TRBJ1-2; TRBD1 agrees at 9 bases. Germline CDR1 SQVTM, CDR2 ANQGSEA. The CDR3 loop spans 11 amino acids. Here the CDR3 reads CGGQGHYGYTF. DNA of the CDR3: TGCGGGGGACAGGGCCACTATGGCTACACCTTC.

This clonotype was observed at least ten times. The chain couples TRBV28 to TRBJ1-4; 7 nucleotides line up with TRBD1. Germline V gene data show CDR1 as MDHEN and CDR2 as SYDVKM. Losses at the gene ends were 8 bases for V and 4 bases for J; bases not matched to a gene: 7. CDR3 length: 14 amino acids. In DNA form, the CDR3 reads TGTGCCAGCGAGAAACAGGGGTATAATGAAAAACTGTTTTTT. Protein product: CASEKQGYNEKLFF.

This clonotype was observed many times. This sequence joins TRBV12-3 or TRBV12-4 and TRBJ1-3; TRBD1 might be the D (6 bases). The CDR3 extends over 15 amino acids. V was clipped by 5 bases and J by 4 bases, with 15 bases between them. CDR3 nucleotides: TGTGCCAGCAGTCTAACAGGGTTTGGAGGAAACACCATATATTTT. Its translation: CASSLTGFGGNTIYF.

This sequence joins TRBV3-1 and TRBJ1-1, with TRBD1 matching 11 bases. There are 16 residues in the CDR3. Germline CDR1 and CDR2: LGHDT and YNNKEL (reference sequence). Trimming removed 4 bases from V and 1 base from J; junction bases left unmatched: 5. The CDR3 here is CASSRTGGSENTEAFF. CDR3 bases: TGTGCCAGCAGCCGGACAGGGGGCTCCGAGAACACTGAAGCTTTCTTT.

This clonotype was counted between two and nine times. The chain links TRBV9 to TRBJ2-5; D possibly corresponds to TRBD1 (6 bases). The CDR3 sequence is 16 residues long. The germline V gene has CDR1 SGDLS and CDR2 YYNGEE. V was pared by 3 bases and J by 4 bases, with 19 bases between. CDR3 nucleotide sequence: TGTGCCAGCAGCGCCACCCCCTGGGGGCAGGGAGAGACCCAGTACTTC. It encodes CASSATPWGQGETQYF.

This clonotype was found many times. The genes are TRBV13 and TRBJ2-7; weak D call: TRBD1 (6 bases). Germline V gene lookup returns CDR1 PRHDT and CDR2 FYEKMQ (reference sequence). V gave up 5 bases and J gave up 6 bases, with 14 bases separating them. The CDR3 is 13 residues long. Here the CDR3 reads CASSLNRAGEQYF. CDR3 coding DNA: TGTGCCAGCAGCCTCAACAGGGCTGGCGAGCAGTACTTC.

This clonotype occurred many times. CDR3 nucleotides: TGTGCCAGCAGCGTAGCGTCGAGAGGAGGGCGGGTTGGCTACACCTTC. Its protein is CASSVASRGGRVGYTF. The chain links TRBV9 to TRBJ1-2; D remains unclear. Germline V gene data show CDR1 as SGDLS and CDR2 as YYNGEE. V was pared by 0 bases and J by 7 bases, with 19 bases between. The CDR3 length is 16 residues.

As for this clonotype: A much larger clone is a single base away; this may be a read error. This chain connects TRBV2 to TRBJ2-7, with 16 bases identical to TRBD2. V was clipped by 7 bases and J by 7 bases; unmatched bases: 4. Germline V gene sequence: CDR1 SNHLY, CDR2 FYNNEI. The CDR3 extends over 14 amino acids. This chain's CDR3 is CASKGTSGGDEQYF. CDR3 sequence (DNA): TGTGCCAGCAAAGGGACTAGCGGGGGGGATGAGCAGTACTTC.